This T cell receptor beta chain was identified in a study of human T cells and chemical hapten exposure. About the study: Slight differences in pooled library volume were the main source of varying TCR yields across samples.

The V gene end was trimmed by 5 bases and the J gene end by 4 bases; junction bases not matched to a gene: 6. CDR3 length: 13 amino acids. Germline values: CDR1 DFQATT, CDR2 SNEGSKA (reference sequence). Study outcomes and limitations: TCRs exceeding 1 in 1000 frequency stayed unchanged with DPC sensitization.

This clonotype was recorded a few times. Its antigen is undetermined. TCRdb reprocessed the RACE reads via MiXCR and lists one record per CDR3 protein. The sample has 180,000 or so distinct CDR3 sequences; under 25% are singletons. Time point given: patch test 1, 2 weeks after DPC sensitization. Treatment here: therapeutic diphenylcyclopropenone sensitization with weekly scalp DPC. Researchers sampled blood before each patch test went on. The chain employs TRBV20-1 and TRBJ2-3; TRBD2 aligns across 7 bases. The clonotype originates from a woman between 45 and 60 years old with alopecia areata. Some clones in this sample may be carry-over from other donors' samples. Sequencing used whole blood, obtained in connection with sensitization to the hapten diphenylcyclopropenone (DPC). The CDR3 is CSALGTIPDTQYF. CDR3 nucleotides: TGCAGTGCTCTCGGGACTATCCCAGATACGCAGTATTTT.